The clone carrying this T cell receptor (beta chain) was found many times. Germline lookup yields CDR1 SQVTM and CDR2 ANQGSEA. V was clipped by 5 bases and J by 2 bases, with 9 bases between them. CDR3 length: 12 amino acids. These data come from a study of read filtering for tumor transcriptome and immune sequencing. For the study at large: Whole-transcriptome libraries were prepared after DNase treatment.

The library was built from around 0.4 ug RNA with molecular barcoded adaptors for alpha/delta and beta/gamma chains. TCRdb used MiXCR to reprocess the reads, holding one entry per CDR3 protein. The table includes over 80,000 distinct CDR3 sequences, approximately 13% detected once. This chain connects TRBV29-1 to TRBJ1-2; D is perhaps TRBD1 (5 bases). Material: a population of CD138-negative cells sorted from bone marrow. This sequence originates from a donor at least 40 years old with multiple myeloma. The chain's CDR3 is CSVRGLNYGYTF. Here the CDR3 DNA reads TGCAGCGTTCGGGGACTAAACTATGGCTACACCTTC.